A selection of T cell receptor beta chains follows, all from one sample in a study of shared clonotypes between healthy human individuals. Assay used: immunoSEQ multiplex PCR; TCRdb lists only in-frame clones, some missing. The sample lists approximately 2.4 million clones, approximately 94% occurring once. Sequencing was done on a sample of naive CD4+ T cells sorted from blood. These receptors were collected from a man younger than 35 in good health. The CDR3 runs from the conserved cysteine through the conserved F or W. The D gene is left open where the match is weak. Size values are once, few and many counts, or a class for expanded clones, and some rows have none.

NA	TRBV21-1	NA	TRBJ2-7	TGTGCCAGCAGCACCCAACGCCTCTACGAGCAGTACTTC	CASSTQRLYEQYF
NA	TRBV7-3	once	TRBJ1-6	TGTGCCAGCAGCTTAAGTGGACAGTTTAATTCACCCCTCCACTTT	CASSLSGQFNSPLHF
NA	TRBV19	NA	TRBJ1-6	TGTGCCAGTATCGCTGGGGTAGGAGTTAATTCACCCCTCCACTTT	CASIAGVGVNSPLHF
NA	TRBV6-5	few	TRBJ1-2	TGTGCCAGCAGTTCCCGCTATGACTACTATGGCTACACCTTC	CASSSRYDYYGYTF
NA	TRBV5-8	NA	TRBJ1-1	TGTGCCAGCAGCCCGTTCCGCGACAGGAGCACTGAAGCTTTCTTT	CASSPFRDRSTEAFF
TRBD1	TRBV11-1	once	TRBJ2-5	TGTGCCAGCAGCGACTTACAGGGGCAAGAGACCCAGTACTTC	CASSDLQGQETQYF
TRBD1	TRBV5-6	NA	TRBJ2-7	TGTGCCAGCAGCCTGACGGGACAGGGGACCTACGAGCAGTACTTC	CASSLTGQGTYEQYF
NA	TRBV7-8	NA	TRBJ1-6	TGTGCCAGCAGACCGACAGGTTTTAATTCACCCCTCCACTTT	CASRPTGFNSPLHF
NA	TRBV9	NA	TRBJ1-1	TGTGCCAGCAGCGCCGCCGGATCGCGGAACACTGAAGCTTTCTTT	CASSAAGSRNTEAFF
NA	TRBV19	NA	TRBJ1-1	TGTGCCAGTAGTAACGGGGTAGTTTGGACTGAAGCTTTCTTT	CASSNGVVWTEAFF
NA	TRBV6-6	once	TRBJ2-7	TGTGCCAGCAGATTACGCGGGGCCGAGCAGTACTTC	CASRLRGAEQYF
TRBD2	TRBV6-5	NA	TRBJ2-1	TGTGCCAGCAGCCCGGGGCTAGCGGGAGTTGGAGGGCAGTTCTTC	CASSPGLAGVGGQFF
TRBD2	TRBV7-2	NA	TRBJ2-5	TGTGCCAGCAGTAGCTGGGGGGGTGGGCAAGAGACCCAGTACTTC	CASSSWGGGQETQYF
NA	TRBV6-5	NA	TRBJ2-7	TGTGCCAGCAGTTTACCCGACAACTCCTACGAGCAGTACTTC	CASSLPDNSYEQYF
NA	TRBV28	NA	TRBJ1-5	TGTGCCAGCAGTTTACTTCGCGGGCCCCAGCATTTT	CASSLLRGPQHF
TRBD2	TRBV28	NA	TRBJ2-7	TGTGCCAGCAGCCCCAGGACTAGCGATTCAGGGGACGAGCAGTACTTC	CASSPRTSDSGDEQYF
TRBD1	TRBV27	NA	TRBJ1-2	TGTGCCAGCAGTTCCAACAGGGGGCCAACCTTTCGGGGCTACACCTTC	CASSSNRGPTFRGYTF
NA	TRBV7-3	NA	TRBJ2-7	TGTGCCAGCAGCTCCGGACGGGGCTACGAGCAGTACTTC	CASSSGRGYEQYF
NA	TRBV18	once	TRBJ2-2	TGTGCCAGCTCACCGATCAGGGTGGCAGGGGAGCTGTTTTTT	CASSPIRVAGELFF
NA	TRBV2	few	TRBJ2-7	TGTGCCAGCAGGGACAACTCCTACGAGCAGTACTTC	CASRDNSYEQYF
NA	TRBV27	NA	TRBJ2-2	TGTGCCAGCAGTTTCCACGGGGGGCAGAACACCGGGGAGCTGTTTTTT	CASSFHGGQNTGELFF
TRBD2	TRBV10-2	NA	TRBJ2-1	TGCGCCAGCAGCCAAGCGGGACTGCTTAATGAGCAGTTCTTC	CASSQAGLLNEQFF
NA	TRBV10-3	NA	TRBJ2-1	TGTGCCATCAGTCTGGACAGACTAAATGAGCAGTTCTTC	CAISLDRLNEQFF
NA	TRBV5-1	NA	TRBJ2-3	TGCGCCAGCAGCTTGTCCAGGGGTGTCACAGATACGCAGTATTTT	CASSLSRGVTDTQYF
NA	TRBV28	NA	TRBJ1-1	TGTGCCAGCACCTTGGTACAGGGAAACACTGAAGCTTTCTTT	CASTLVQGNTEAFF
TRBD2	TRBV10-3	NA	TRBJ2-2	TGTGCCATCAGTGGCGGCCTAGCGGGATACACCGGGGAGCTGTTTTTT	CAISGGLAGYTGELFF
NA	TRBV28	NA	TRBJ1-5	TGTGCCAGCCTCTCGACAGACCGCTGGCCCCAGCATTTT	CASLSTDRWPQHF
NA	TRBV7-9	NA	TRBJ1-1	TGTGCCAGCAGCCCGTCCACCTCTGCCGCTGAAGCTTTCTTT	CASSPSTSAAEAFF
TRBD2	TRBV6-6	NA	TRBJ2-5	TGTGCCAGCCAGACCAGCGGGGGGGCCCTCCCCGAGACCCAGTACTTC	CASQTSGGALPETQYF
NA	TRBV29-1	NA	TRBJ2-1	TGCAGCGTTGAAGTGAGCTCCTACAATGAGCAGTTCTTC	CSVEVSSYNEQFF
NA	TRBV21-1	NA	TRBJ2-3	TGTGCCAGCAGCTCAAAAGGAAGGACAGCGAAAACAGATACGCAGTATTTT	CASSSKGRTAKTDTQYF
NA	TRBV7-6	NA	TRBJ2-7	TGTGCCAGCAGCAACAGGGCGGGCGAGCAGTACTTC	CASSNRAGEQYF
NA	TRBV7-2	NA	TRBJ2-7	TGTGCCAGCAGCTCCGACGGGACAAGGACCGAGCAGTACTTC	CASSSDGTRTEQYF
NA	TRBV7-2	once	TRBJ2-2	TGTGCCAGCAGCTTAAGGGGCCGAGGGGAGCTGTTTTTT	CASSLRGRGELFF
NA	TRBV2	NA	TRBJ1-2	TGTGCCAGCAATTCGAGGGGGAGTGGCTACACCTTC	CASNSRGSGYTF
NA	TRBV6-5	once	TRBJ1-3	TGTGCCACTCTTAGTTTGGGTTCGGCTGGAAACACCATATATTTT	CATLSLGSAGNTIYF
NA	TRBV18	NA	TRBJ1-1	TGTGCCAGCTCACCCCGGGCGATGAACACTGAAGCTTTCTTT	CASSPRAMNTEAFF